These T cell receptor beta chains were read from a single sample in a study of blood T cell repertoires in COVID-19. The repertoire was sequenced with immunoSEQ multiplex PCR; TCRdb's copy has only in-frame clones and lacks some. The data show roughly 140,000 clones, with under 85% seen just once and roughly 3.6% held by the top ten. The specimen was peripheral blood. All receptors come from a woman older than 75 with acute or convalescent COVID-19. The CDR3 runs from the conserved cysteine through the conserved F or W. A D gene is named only where the DNA matches it firmly. Rows give clone size only sometimes, using once, few, many, or a class for an expanded clone.

>TRBV28|TRBJ2-1|TRBD2|.
CASSLLVSGRGNEQFF
TGTGCCAGCAGTTTACTGGTTAGCGGGAGAGGGAATGAGCAGTTCTTC
>TRBV4-2|TRBJ2-3|TRBD2|.
CASSQVSSGFTDTQYF
TGTGCCAGCAGCCAAGTGTCTAGCGGCTTCACAGATACGCAGTATTTT
>TRBV19|TRBJ1-5|TRBD1|few
CASSPKTGFYGNQPQHF
TGTGCCAGTAGTCCTAAGACAGGGTTCTATGGCAATCAGCCCCAGCATTTT
>TRBV2|TRBJ1-1|TRBD1|.
CASSEGGTDTEAFF
TGTGCCAGCAGTGAAGGGGGGACAGACACTGAAGCTTTCTTT
>TRBV29-1|TRBJ1-2|TRBD1|.
CSADPGQGAVGYTF
TGCAGCGCCGATCCGGGACAGGGGGCGGTTGGCTACACCTTC
>TRBV19|TRBJ1-2|TRBD1|.
CASSNPGGGYGYTF
TGTGCCAGTAGTAACCCAGGGGGCGGCTATGGCTACACCTTC
>TRBV3-1/TRBV3-2|TRBJ2-2|.|once
CASSQGGGELFF
TGTGCCAGCAGCCAAGGAGGCGGGGAGCTGTTTTTT
>TRBV21-1|TRBJ2-1|.|few
CASSNRGNEQFF
TGTGCCAGCAGCAACAGGGGAAATGAGCAGTTCTTC
>TRBV3-1/TRBV3-2|TRBJ2-4|TRBD1|.
CASSQRQGVKNIQYF
TGTGCCAGCAGCCAACGACAGGGGGTCAAAAACATTCAGTACTTC
>TRBV7-9|TRBJ2-3|.|.
CASSLASTDTQYF
TGTGCCAGCAGCTTAGCCTCCACAGATACGCAGTATTTT
>TRBV29-1|TRBJ2-7|TRBD1|.
CSVATGSQGSEQYF
TGCAGCGTTGCCACCGGGTCACAGGGGAGCGAGCAGTACTTC
>TRBV7-2|TRBJ1-5|TRBD1|.
CASSEQGAGQPQHF
TGTGCCAGCAGCGAACAGGGGGCTGGTCAGCCCCAGCATTTT
>TRBV7-9|TRBJ1-1|TRBD1|.
CASSPRGKSEAFF
TGTGCCAGCAGCCCCAGGGGGAAGTCTGAAGCTTTCTTT
>TRBV27|TRBJ1-6|.|.
CASRTVQGLGSPLHF
TGTGCCAGCAGAACAGTTCAGGGCTTGGGGTCACCCCTCCACTTT
>TRBV24-1|TRBJ2-2|.|.
CATSDSKIGELFF
TGTGCCACCAGTGATTCAAAAATCGGGGAGCTGTTTTTT
>TRBV24-1|TRBJ1-1|.|.
CATGSCGGNLNTEAFF
TGTGCCACCGGTTCTTGCGGTGGCAACTTGAACACTGAAGCTTTCTTT
>TRBV18|TRBJ1-6|TRBD1|.
CASSPIPTGSYNSPLHF
TGTGCCAGCTCACCGATTCCGACAGGGTCCTATAATTCACCCCTCCACTTT
>TRBV7-2|TRBJ1-5|.|.
CASSPGVAQPQHF
TGTGCCAGCAGTCCAGGGGTGGCGCAGCCCCAGCATTTT
>TRBV18|TRBJ1-2|.|.
CASSPTDSNYGYTF
TGTGCCAGCTCACCAACGGACAGCAACTATGGCTACACCTTC
>TRBV7-3|TRBJ2-6|TRBD1|.
CASSPHVGQAGGANVLTF
TGTGCCAGCAGCCCACACGTGGGACAGGCAGGTGGGGCCAACGTCCTGACTTTC
>TRBV5-1|TRBJ1-1|.|.
CASSLDPGDVGTEAFF
TGCGCCAGCAGCTTGGACCCGGGGGACGTGGGCACTGAAGCTTTCTTT
>TRBV5-1|TRBJ1-5|.|.
CASSPGGGNQPQHF
TGCGCCAGCAGTCCGGGTGGTGGTAATCAGCCCCAGCATTTT
>TRBV11-3|TRBJ2-1|TRBD2|.
CASSKTSGSTGNEQFF
TGTGCCAGCAGCAAAACTAGCGGGAGCACTGGGAATGAGCAGTTCTTC
>TRBV18|TRBJ1-1|.|many
CASSPLGSTDTEAFF
TGTGCCAGCTCACCATTAGGGAGTACGGACACTGAAGCTTTCTTT
>TRBV6-6|TRBJ1-1|.|.
CASSYPGRETTEAFF
TGTGCCAGCAGTTACCCCGGGAGGGAGACCACTGAAGCTTTCTTT
>TRBV19|TRBJ1-5|.|.
CASSTTSGGGGNQPQHF
TGTGCCAGTAGTACGACCTCGGGGGGCGGGGGCAATCAGCCCCAGCATTTT
>TRBV11-3|TRBJ2-3|TRBD1|once
CASSPGQGTDTQYF
TGTGCCAGCAGCCCCGGACAGGGCACAGATACGCAGTATTTT